The rows below give T cell receptor beta chains drawn from one sample of a study of blood T cell repertoires in COVID-19. Sequencing used immunoSEQ multiplex PCR; TCRdb keeps in-frame clones, though not all of them. Here the sample spans just over 300,000 clones, 89% being singletons. The specimen sequenced was peripheral blood. These TCRs come from a woman aged 25 to 39 with COVID-19, enrolled during active disease. The CDR3 runs from the conserved cysteine through the conserved F or W. D genes are given only for firm matches. Size is stated for part of the rows, as once, few or many counts, or as a class when the clone is expanded.

D: TRBD2; length: 15; V: TRBV7-2; J: TRBJ2-2; size: NA; CDR3: CASSLTSGGAGELFF; DNA: TGTGCCAGCAGCTTGACTAGCGGGGGGGCCGGGGAGCTGTTTTTT
D: NA; length: 12; V: TRBV7-9; J: TRBJ2-1; size: NA; CDR3: CASSFVKEEQFF; DNA: TGTGCCAGCAGCTTCGTGAAGGAGGAGCAGTTCTTC
D: TRBD2; length: 15; V: TRBV5-1; J: TRBJ2-3; size: NA; CDR3: CASSLYGGKADTQYF; DNA: TGCGCCAGCAGCTTGTACGGGGGGAAAGCAGATACGCAGTATTTT
D: NA; length: 15; V: TRBV19; J: TRBJ1-2; size: NA; CDR3: CASSIGDWVDYGYTF; DNA: TGTGCCAGTAGTATAGGGGACTGGGTTGACTATGGCTACACCTTC
D: NA; length: 15; V: TRBV19; J: TRBJ2-4; size: once; CDR3: CASSQNQGAKNIQYF; DNA: TGTGCCAGTAGCCAGAACCAGGGTGCCAAAAACATTCAGTACTTC
D: TRBD1; length: 16; V: TRBV10-3; J: TRBJ1-2; size: NA; CDR3: CAISGQGARGNYGYTF; DNA: TGTGCCATCAGTGGCCAGGGGGCGAGGGGTAACTATGGCTACACCTTC
D: TRBD1; length: 16; V: TRBV18; J: TRBJ2-7; size: NA; CDR3: CASSPSRGLSSYEQYF; DNA: TGTGCCAGCTCACCGTCTAGGGGGCTCAGCTCCTACGAGCAGTACTTC
D: TRBD1; length: 15; V: TRBV19; J: TRBJ1-5; size: once; CDR3: CASSIGQGANQPQHF; DNA: TGTGCCAGTAGTATAGGGCAGGGGGCTAATCAGCCCCAGCATTTT
D: TRBD1; length: 14; V: TRBV5-4; J: TRBJ1-1; size: NA; CDR3: CASSLKTGGAEAFF; DNA: TGTGCCAGCAGCCTTAAGACAGGGGGTGCCGAAGCTTTCTTT
D: TRBD1; length: 11; V: TRBV20-1; J: TRBJ2-7; size: NA; CDR3: CSVPRTGQQYF; DNA: TGCAGTGTACCCCGGACAGGCCAGCAGTACTTC
D: NA; length: 14; V: TRBV7-9; J: TRBJ1-2; size: NA; CDR3: CASNPLSTDYGYTF; DNA: TGTGCCAGCAACCCCTTGTCGACAGACTATGGCTACACCTTC
D: NA; length: 17; V: TRBV23-1; J: TRBJ1-5; size: NA; CDR3: CASSLTRGGRSNQPQHF; DNA: TGCGCCAGCAGTCTCACCCGGGGGGGCCGTAGCAATCAGCCCCAGCATTTT
D: TRBD2; length: 13; V: TRBV12-3/TRBV12-4; J: TRBJ2-7; size: NA; CDR3: CASSQGLAYEQYF; DNA: TGTGCCAGCAGCCAAGGACTAGCCTACGAGCAGTACTTC
D: TRBD1; length: 17; V: TRBV29-1; J: TRBJ1-2; size: NA; CDR3: CSVFGPGQGIVADGYTF; DNA: TGCAGCGTTTTCGGACCGGGACAGGGCATAGTAGCGGATGGCTACACCTTC
D: NA; length: 14; V: TRBV30; J: TRBJ2-5; size: NA; CDR3: CAWSTGGIQETQYF; DNA: TGTGCCTGGAGTACTGGGGGGATCCAAGAGACCCAGTACTTC
D: TRBD1; length: 15; V: TRBV5-1; J: TRBJ1-1; size: NA; CDR3: CASSWGTGGFTEAFF; DNA: TGCGCCAGCAGCTGGGGGACAGGGGGCTTTACTGAAGCTTTCTTT
D: TRBD1; length: 15; V: TRBV9; J: TRBJ1-2; size: NA; CDR3: CASSAGQGPGYGYTF; DNA: TGTGCCAGCAGCGCAGGACAGGGACCGGGGTATGGCTACACCTTC
D: NA; length: 15; V: TRBV6-5; J: TRBJ1-4; size: NA; CDR3: CASSYNRATNEKLFF; DNA: TGTGCCAGCAGTTATAATAGAGCAACTAATGAAAAACTGTTTTTT
D: NA; length: 13; V: TRBV11-1; J: TRBJ2-1; size: once; CDR3: CASSWDRGAPGFF; DNA: TGTGCCAGCAGCTGGGATCGGGGAGCACCCGGGTTCTTC
D: NA; length: 16; V: TRBV16; J: TRBJ1-4; size: NA; CDR3: CASSQSVLATNEKLFF; DNA: TGTGCCAGCAGCCAATCTGTACTTGCAACTAATGAAAAACTGTTTTTT
D: TRBD1; length: 13; V: TRBV30; J: TRBJ1-5; size: once; CDR3: CAWGTGIGQPQHF; DNA: TGTGCCTGGGGGACAGGGATAGGTCAGCCCCAGCATTTT
D: NA; length: 15; V: TRBV6-1; J: TRBJ1-2; size: NA; CDR3: CASSESYFSNYGYTF; DNA: TGTGCCAGCAGTGAATCGTATTTTAGTAACTATGGCTACACCTTC
D: NA; length: 15; V: TRBV4-1; J: TRBJ2-7; size: NA; CDR3: CASSQGGDSSYEQYF; DNA: TGCGCCAGCAGCCAAGGCGGGGATAGCTCCTACGAGCAGTACTTC
D: NA; length: 15; V: TRBV6-2/TRBV6-3; J: TRBJ2-7; size: NA; CDR3: CASSYGRQTAYEQYF; DNA: TGTGCCAGCAGTTACGGGAGACAAACCGCCTACGAGCAGTACTTC
D: NA; length: 15; V: TRBV6-5; J: TRBJ2-6; size: NA; CDR3: CASSSRGYGANVLTF; DNA: TGTGCCAGCAGCTCAAGGGGGTACGGGGCCAACGTCCTGACTTTC
D: TRBD2; length: 14; V: TRBV10-3; J: TRBJ2-7; size: NA; CDR3: CASSGGGQWYEQYF; DNA: TGTGCCTCTTCCGGGGGGGGGCAATGGTACGAGCAGTACTTC